This T cell receptor (beta chain) was sequenced during a study of blood T cell repertoires in COVID-19 (dated by TCRdb to about 2020). Looking at the study overall: The collaborator samples originated in the United States, Italy and Spain and spanned the acute and convalescent phases of COVID-19. The prospective study material was composed of cDNA or gDNA derived from T cells, B-cell-depleted T cells, or PBMCs. The dataset comprised deeply sampled blood TCRbeta repertoires from subjects exposed to, actively infected with, or recovered from COVID-19. A freely available public database, intended as a resource for researchers studying the immune response to SARS-CoV-2, is where the repertoires were released. Samples were obtained from the ongoing ImmuneRACE study (first 160 participants) and from over 1,000 subjects provided by 6 global collaborators. A de-identified subject ID, COVID-19 status, age in years and sex were almost always included in the sample metadata. Where HLA class I and class II types were available, the types were taken from metadata supplied by the sample provider, not from assay-based typing. What the authors observed across the whole study: How much clinical and demographic metadata was included differed by source and by participant, and the metadata was provided uncurated.

Another Seattle source contributed samples from volunteer blood donors who had recovered from COVID-19. Collaborating institutions collected whole blood in K2EDTA tubes following their own protocols. For TCRbeta analysis, collaborator samples were shipped as frozen whole blood, as isolated PBMCs, or as DNA extracted from either sample type. TCRbeta CDR3 regions were amplified from genomic DNA by means of the immunoSEQ Assay, a bias-controlled multiplex PCR. In the original analysis: The number of nucleated cells in each sample was estimated from the amplification of reference gene primers within the assay. Sequence reads were collapsed and filtered to measure the absolute abundance of every unique TCRbeta CDR3 rearrangement. For each sample, productive Simpson clonality was calculated as the square root of Simpson's diversity index over productive rearrangements. TCRdb's version of the immuneACCESS table is confined to in-frame rearrangements and falls short of the full clone set. An unresolved V gene accounts for under half of the shortfall where checked; the remainder is of unknown origin. V and J calls and clone size follow that table, whereas D and trimming were derived from the DNA. This sample comprises approximately 240,000 clones, 65% to 90% of them detected only once. 1.2% to 1.5% of the sample comes from the top ten.

Reading the germline V gene gives CDR1 SGDLS and CDR2 YYNGEE. Including the terminal cysteine and phenylalanine, the CDR3 comprises 15 residues. This entry keeps only the CDR3 DNA: 45 bases, framed from base 1. V trim: 0 bases; J trim: 5 bases; unmatched bases: 6. This clone was recorded once. Its antigen is unknown. Base qualities are not recorded, but no much larger clone differs from it by a single base. Material: peripheral blood. The chain is made from TRBV9 and TRBJ2-5; TRBD1 aligns with 8 central bases. This clonotype was sampled from a woman in her thirties or forties who had recovered from COVID-19. The bases read TGTGCCAGCAGCGTAGATACAGGGGGTGCGGAGACCCAGTACTTC. It translates to CASSVDTGGAETQYF. Supplemented by the reference TRBV9 and TRBJ2-5 proteins around the CDR3, the complete variable domain is DSGVTQTPKHLITATGQRVTLRCSPRSGDLSVYWYQQSLDQGLQFLIQYYNGEERAKGNILERFSAQQFPDLHSELNLSSLELGDSALYFCASSVDTGGAETQYFGPGTRLLVL.